The rows below give T cell receptor beta chains drawn from one sample of a study of CD8 T cells in ankylosing spondylitis. MiXCR, run by TCRdb on the 5' RACE reads, gives a single entry per CDR3 protein. The sample shows 100,000 to 150,000 distinct CDR3 sequences, about 15% of them seen only once. Sequenced: blood, either unsorted or a sorted T cell fraction (not recorded which). Source of these receptors: a male donor with ankylosing spondylitis. Both conserved end residues are part of each CDR3. D genes are given only for firm matches. A clone size is listed for some rows: how often the clone was seen (once, few, many), or a class if it is expanded.

len | d_gene | abundance | j_gene | v_gene | CDR3nt | CDR3aa
12 | NA | many | TRBJ1-1 | TRBV29-1 | TGCAGCGTTGAATCGCCCTCCACTGAAGCTTTCTTT | CSVESPSTEAFF
17 | TRBD2 | NA | TRBJ2-7 | TRBV7-6 | TGTGCCAGCAGCCGCGGACTAGCGGGAGGGCTTGGCTACGAGCAGTACTTC | CASSRGLAGGLGYEQYF
14 | TRBD1 | few | TRBJ1-5 | TRBV19 | TGTGCCAGTAGTAACAGGGGGCTCAATCAGCCCCAGCATTTT | CASSNRGLNQPQHF
17 | NA | NA | TRBJ1-3 | TRBV7-6 | TGTGCCAGCAGCTTAGCGCCATGGGTTGCGTCCGGAAACACCATATATTTT | CASSLAPWVASGNTIYF
14 | TRBD2 | many | TRBJ2-7 | TRBV20-1 | TGCAGTGCAGCAATAGCGGGGGCATCCTACGAGCAGTACTTC | CSAAIAGASYEQYF
16 | TRBD2 | few | TRBJ2-1 | TRBV5-1 | TGCGCCAGCAGCAACCCGGGACTAGCGGGCTACGGTGAGCAGTTCTTC | CASSNPGLAGYGEQFF
17 | TRBD1 | few | TRBJ1-1 | TRBV7-3 | TGTGCCAGCAGCCCACGGACAGGGAGGGAAGCGTACACTGAAGCTTTCTTT | CASSPRTGREAYTEAFF
15 | TRBD1 | NA | TRBJ2-7 | TRBV4-3 | TGCGCCAGCAGCCAGGTTGGACAGGGGGCTGGGGAGCAGTACTTC | CASSQVGQGAGEQYF
15 | NA | NA | TRBJ2-7 | TRBV4-1 | TGCGCCAGCAGCCAAGGCGCCAGTAAATCCTACGAGCAGTACTTC | CASSQGASKSYEQYF
16 | NA | NA | TRBJ2-1 | TRBV5-1 | TGCGCCAGCAGCTTGGAGGGTCGGGTATTAATGAATGAGCAGTTCTTC | CASSLEGRVLMNEQFF
12 | NA | few | TRBJ2-1 | TRBV5-1 | TGCGCCAGCAGCTTGGGGGCCGATGAGCAGTTCTTC | CASSLGADEQFF
16 | NA | few | TRBJ2-1 | TRBV25-1 | TGTGCCAGCAGTGACACGGCAGGCGGGAAGTACAATGAGCAGTTCTTC | CASSDTAGGKYNEQFF
13 | NA | many | TRBJ2-7 | TRBV12-3/TRBV12-4 | TGTGCCAGCAGTTTTGGGTTATCCTACGAGCAGTACTTC | CASSFGLSYEQYF
13 | NA | NA | TRBJ2-5 | TRBV21-1 | TGTGCCAGCAGCACAAACCCCCAAGAGACCCAGTACTTC | CASSTNPQETQYF
17 | TRBD1 | few | TRBJ2-2 | TRBV3-1 | TGTGCCAGCAGCCAAAGTGACAGGGGCCTAAACACCGGGGAGCTGTTTTTT | CASSQSDRGLNTGELFF
16 | TRBD1 | NA | TRBJ2-2 | TRBV15 | TGTGCCACCAGCAGGACAGGGGCTACAAACACCGGGGAGCTGTTTTTT | CATSRTGATNTGELFF
13 | NA | NA | TRBJ2-5 | TRBV20-1 | TGCAGTGCTATCGGGACACATCTTGCGTCCCAGTACTTC | CSAIGTHLASQYF
14 | NA | NA | TRBJ2-1 | TRBV6-5 | TGTGCCAGCAGTTACTCAAGCAGACCCAATGAGCAGTTCTTC | CASSYSSRPNEQFF
14 | NA | few | TRBJ1-2 | TRBV2 | TGTGCCAGCACCGGGAGGGGCTATCTATATGGCTACACCTTC | CASTGRGYLYGYTF
16 | TRBD2 | few | TRBJ2-7 | TRBV7-2 | TGTGCCAGCAGCCCCGGGACGGGAGGGTACTCCTACGAGCAGTACTTC | CASSPGTGGYSYEQYF
18 | TRBD1 | few | TRBJ2-7 | TRBV4-3 | TGCGCCAGCAGCCCGGGGACAGGGGGCGGCCTCCTCACCTACGAGCAGTACTTC | CASSPGTGGGLLTYEQYF
14 | NA | few | TRBJ2-1 | TRBV4-1 | TGCGCCAGCAGACGAATCCTACAGTACAATGAGCAGTTCTTC | CASRRILQYNEQFF
19 | TRBD2 | NA | TRBJ2-7 | TRBV28 | TGTGCCAGCAGTGGAAGACTAGCGGGAGGGTTGGCCGACTCCTACGAGCAGTACTTC | CASSGRLAGGLADSYEQYF
16 | TRBD1 | NA | TRBJ2-5 | TRBV27 | TGTGCCAGCAGTCCCCCCCTCGACAGGGGACAAGAGACCCAGTACTTC | CASSPPLDRGQETQYF
15 | NA | few | TRBJ2-1 | TRBV7-2 | TGTGCCAGCAGCTTCGGGGCGGGACCCGACAATGAGCAGTTCTTC | CASSFGAGPDNEQFF
12 | NA | few | TRBJ2-1 | TRBV9 | TGTGCCAGCTCTCGAATTCGATCCGAGCAGTTCTTC | CASSRIRSEQFF
12 | TRBD1 | many | TRBJ2-7 | TRBV10-3 | TGTGCCATAAGGACAGGGACCTACGAGCAGTACTTC | CAIRTGTYEQYF
12 | NA | NA | TRBJ1-2 | TRBV29-1 | TGCAGCGTTCGTGGCCTAGAGGAGGGCTACACCTTC | CSVRGLEEGYTF
15 | TRBD2 | NA | TRBJ2-7 | TRBV20-1 | TGCAGTGCTCAAGTCCCGACTAGCGGGAGTTACGAGCAGTACTTC | CSAQVPTSGSYEQYF
15 | NA | few | TRBJ2-3 | TRBV27 | TGTGCCACCGCCCCCGGAGCGGCTAGCACAGATACGCAGTATTTT | CATAPGAASTDTQYF
14 | TRBD1 | NA | TRBJ2-5 | TRBV7-3 | TGTGCCAGCAGCCTAAGACAGGGCCAAGAGACCCAGTACTTC | CASSLRQGQETQYF
15 | TRBD1 | many | TRBJ2-7 | TRBV4-1 | TGCGCCAGCAGCCTTGGACAGGGGGAAACCTACGAGCAGTACTTC | CASSLGQGETYEQYF
15 | TRBD1 | few | TRBJ2-1 | TRBV3-1 | TGTGCCAGCAGTCAGAACAGGGGGATTAACAATGAGCAGTTCTTC | CASSQNRGINNEQFF
14 | NA | NA | TRBJ1-1 | TRBV12-3/TRBV12-4 | TGTGCCAGCAGCCCTGCCGGGAGTTGGACTGAAGCTTTCTTT | CASSPAGSWTEAFF
12 | NA | many | TRBJ2-7 | TRBV28 | TGTGCCAGCAGTACAGGGAGCTACGAGCAGTACTTC | CASSTGSYEQYF
15 | TRBD1 | few | TRBJ2-1 | TRBV7-9 | TGTGCCAGCAGCTTAGACAGGGGGGCCTACAATGAGCAGTTCTTC | CASSLDRGAYNEQFF
17 | TRBD1 | NA | TRBJ2-7 | TRBV5-1 | TGCGCCAGCATGGGGGGACAGGGACCGCGGGGCTCCTACGAGCAGTACTTC | CASMGGQGPRGSYEQYF
15 | NA | NA | TRBJ2-7 | TRBV21-1 | TGTGCCAGCAGCCTGTTAGCGGGAGCAGTTTACGAGCAGTACTTC | CASSLLAGAVYEQYF
16 | TRBD2 | few | TRBJ2-3 | TRBV4-3 | TGCGCCAGCAGCCTCCTAGCGGGAGGGAGTTTAGATACGCAGTATTTT | CASSLLAGGSLDTQYF
17 | NA | few | TRBJ2-1 | TRBV9 | TGTGCCAGCAGCGTAGAACCACCATCGAGCTCCTACAATGAGCAGTTCTTC | CASSVEPPSSSYNEQFF
13 | NA | once | TRBJ2-5 | TRBV6-6 | TGTGCCAGCAGTTACAGGGTCCAAGAGACCCAGTACTTC | CASSYRVQETQYF
16 | TRBD2 | few | TRBJ2-2 | TRBV28 | TGTGCCAGCAGTTTGGGACTAGCGGGAGACACCGGGGAGCTGTTTTTT | CASSLGLAGDTGELFF
17 | TRBD2 | few | TRBJ2-1 | TRBV6-4 | TGTGCCAGCAGTGAGGGGGGACTAGCGGGAGAAGCGAGCGAGCAGTTCTTC | CASSEGGLAGEASEQFF
13 | NA | NA | TRBJ1-1 | TRBV5-1 | TGCGCCAGCAGCGTGACAGTGAACACTGAAGCTTTCTTT | CASSVTVNTEAFF
16 | TRBD2 | NA | TRBJ2-7 | TRBV20-1 | TGCAGTGCCCCTCGCGTCTCGTCTAGCGGGAGATACGAGCAGTACTTC | CSAPRVSSSGRYEQYF
13 | NA | few | TRBJ2-1 | TRBV4-3 | TGCGCCAGCAGTATGACTATTTACAATGAGCAGTTCTTC | CASSMTIYNEQFF
16 | TRBD1 | few | TRBJ1-3 | TRBV4-3 | TGCGCCAGCAGCCCGGGACAGGCGGTAGGAGGAAACACCATATATTTT | CASSPGQAVGGNTIYF
15 | NA | few | TRBJ2-1 | TRBV29-1 | TGCAGCGCTATTGGACTGGAGGGCTCCTACAATGAGCAGTTCTTC | CSAIGLEGSYNEQFF
12 | NA | few | TRBJ2-3 | TRBV9 | TGTGCCAGCAGCGTAGGCGTGGATACGCAGTATTTT | CASSVGVDTQYF
15 | TRBD2 | many | TRBJ2-7 | TRBV27 | TGTGCCAGCAGTTTAGTAGCGGGAGGGCCTGGAGAGCAGTACTTC | CASSLVAGGPGEQYF
13 | NA | few | TRBJ1-1 | TRBV29-1 | TGCAGCCACAACTCCAGGGGCGACACTGAAGCTTTCTTT | CSHNSRGDTEAFF